This T cell receptor (beta chain) was identified during a study of T cells in Graves' hyperthyroidism and ophthalmopathy. The V and J ends lost 1 base and 3 bases respectively, with 15 bases between them. Germline V lookup: CDR1 SGHAT, CDR2 FQNNGV. CDR3 size: 16 residues. Disease duration was under 3 months in the ophthalmopathy patients, who also had a Clinical Activity Score of at least 3 and a NOSPECS grade of at least 4. Source material for PBMCs was more than 7.5 ml fresh peripheral blood. This clonotype was recorded many times. Amplification of TCR beta CDR3 regions used RNA as the template. HTBI primers were used for first-round RT-PCR of the TCR CDR3. From the multiplex PCR reads, TCRdb called clonotypes with MiXCR, one entry per CDR3 protein. The sample yields about 250,000 distinct CDR3 sequences, 22% seen once.

This clonotype was obtained from a man younger than 45 with Graves' ophthalmopathy. The chain employs TRBV11-2 and TRBJ1-2, with D possibly being TRBD1 (6 bases). Sequencing used blood. CDR3 sequence (DNA): TGTGCCAGCAGCTTAGTAGGACAGCGTCCGGACTATGGCTACACCTTC. It translates to CASSLVGQRPDYGYTF. Based on the CDR3 plus reference TRBV11-2 and TRBJ1-2, the full variable domain is EAGVAQSPRYKIIEKRQSVAFWCNPISGHATLYWYQQILGQGPKLLIQFQNNGVVDDSQLPKDRFSAERLKGVDSTLKIQPAKLEDSAVYLCASSLVGQRPDYGYTFGSGTRLTVV.